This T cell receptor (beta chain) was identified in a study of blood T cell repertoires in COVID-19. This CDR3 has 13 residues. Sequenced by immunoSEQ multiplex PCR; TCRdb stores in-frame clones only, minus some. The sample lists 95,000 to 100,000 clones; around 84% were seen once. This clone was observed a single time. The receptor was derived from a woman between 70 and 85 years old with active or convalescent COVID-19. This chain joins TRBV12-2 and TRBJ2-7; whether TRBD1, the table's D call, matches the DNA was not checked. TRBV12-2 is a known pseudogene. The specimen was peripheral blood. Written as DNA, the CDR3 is TGTGCAAGTCGTCCGGACAGGGATCACGAGCAGTACTTC. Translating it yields CASRPDRDHEQYF.